The clone carrying this T cell receptor (beta chain) was seen a single time. The entry originates in a study of memory CD4+ T cells and cytomegalovirus serostatus. V lost 4 bases to trimming and J lost 0 bases, with 5 bases between them. The CDR3 covers 13 residues. Germline loops: CDR1 SGHNT, CDR2 YYREEE (reference sequence). Assay: immunoSEQ multiplex PCR; the TCRdb copy retains only in-frame clones and omits some. The sample shows about 50,000 clones, around four fifths of them seen only once. Single viable CD3+CD4+CD8-CD45RO+ cells were sorted as the memory CD4+ T cells. This sequence originates from an adult in good health and CMV-seronegative. The genes are TRBV5-4 and TRBJ2-1; D unclear. The sequenced material came from memory CD4+ T cells from blood. This CDR3 is CASSPFSYNEQFF. In DNA, the CDR3 is TGTGCCAGCAGCCCATTCTCCTACAATGAGCAGTTCTTC.